This T cell receptor beta chain was captured in a study of regulatory and conventional T cells in RAG deficiency. CDR3 length equals 13 residues. Per germline, CDR1 SGHRS and CDR2 YFSETQ. The V and J ends lost 9 bases and 6 bases, in that order; junction bases with no gene match: 10. The protocol was immunoSEQ multiplex PCR, while the TCRdb copy is restricted to in-frame clones and leaves out a portion. The sample contains almost 35,000 clones, about 70% of which appear only once. Conventional CD4+ T cells were sorted from blood as CD25-low CD127-high cells. This same sample was also part of a study on regulatory T cells. As reported in that work: Primers: 52 TRBV forward and 13 TRBJ reverse. Skewed V and J usage and few unique V-J pairs marked patient repertoires, most in Tregs.

This clonotype was obtained from a human donor in good health. This sequence joins TRBV5-1 and TRBJ1-2; 8 bases align to TRBD1. Sequencing input: CD4+ effector T cells sorted from blood. This CDR3 is CATRQGIMDGYTF. The CDR3 DNA follows: TGCGCCACCAGACAGGGGATCATGGATGGCTACACCTTC.